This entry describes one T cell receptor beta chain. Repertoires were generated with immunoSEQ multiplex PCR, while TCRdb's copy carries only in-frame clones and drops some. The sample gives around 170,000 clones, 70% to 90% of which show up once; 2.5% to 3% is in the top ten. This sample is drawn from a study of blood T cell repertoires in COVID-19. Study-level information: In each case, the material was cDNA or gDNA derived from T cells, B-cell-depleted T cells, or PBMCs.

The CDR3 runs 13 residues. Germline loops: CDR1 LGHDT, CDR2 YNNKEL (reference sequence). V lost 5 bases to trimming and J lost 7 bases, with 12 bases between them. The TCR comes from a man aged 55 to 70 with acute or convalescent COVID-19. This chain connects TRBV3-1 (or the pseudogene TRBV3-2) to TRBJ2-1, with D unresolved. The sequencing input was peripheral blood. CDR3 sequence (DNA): TGTGCCAGCAGCTGGCTGCTCTCTAATGAGCAGTTCTTC. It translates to CASSWLLSNEQFF.